Following are 31 T cell receptor beta chains from one sample sequenced in a study of regulatory T cells in long-lasting Graves disease. Sequencing libraries for TCR beta were prepared with iRepertoire HTBI primers and Arm-PCR of CDR3 regions. In TCRdb, the multiplex PCR reads were re-called with MiXCR into one record per CDR3 protein. The top ten hold under 15% of the sample, which has a few hundred thousand distinct CDR3 sequences, approximately 23% seen once. Sample time point: persistent/refractory GD, antithyroid drugs over 5 years with positive TRAb. The TCR library was made from RNA extracted from PBMCs. Specimen: peripheral blood mononuclear cells (PBMCs), collected when the disease was refractory, from a patient treated with antithyroid drugs. These receptors came from a female donor with Graves disease.

The V call is TRBV7-2, the J call TRBJ2-3, with D uncertain. V lost 1 base, J lost 10 bases, and 3 bases lay in between. Germline CDR1 and CDR2: SGHTA and FQGNSA. There are 10 residues in the CDR3. The CDR3 coding sequence is TGTGCCAGCAGCTTAGAGGCGCAGTATTTT. Encoded protein: CASSLEAQYF.

This clonotype was found many times. This chain links TRBV12-3 or TRBV12-4 with TRBJ2-7, with 9 bases lining up with TRBD1. Germline trimming cut 4 bases from V and 5 bases from J; bases unmatched to any gene: 9. The CDR3 runs to 15 residues. This CDR3 reads CASSYTGTGNNEQYF. The CDR3 DNA sequence: TGTGCCAGCAGTTACACCGGGACAGGGAATAACGAGCAGTACTTC.

CDR3 region: CASSPPREGANTGELFF. The CDR3 coding sequence is TGTGCCAGCAGCCCACCTAGGGAGGGGGCGAACACCGGGGAGCTGTTTTTT. The chain has TRBV7-9 and TRBJ2-2; a weak D match, TRBD2 (7 bases). V was cut by 5 bases and J by 0 bases, with 16 bases left in between. The CDR3 is 17 residues long. CDR1 SEHNR and CDR2 FQNEAQ come from the germline V gene (reference sequence).

This clonotype was counted between two and nine times. The chain recombines TRBV24-1 with TRBJ2-2; D call uncertain. With 4 bases removed from V and 5 bases from J, the gap between germline ends came to 10 bases. CDR1 is KGHDR and CDR2 is SFDVKD in the germline V gene. CDR3 length: 14 residues. Written as DNA, the CDR3 is TGTGCCACCAGTGACCGAACAGTGACCGGGGAGCTGTTTTTT. Protein product: CATSDRTVTGELFF.

Concerning this clonotype itself: A read error is likely here: a far larger clone is one base away. The chain joins TRBV7-2 to TRBJ1-2; D may be TRBD1 (6 bases). The CDR3 consists of 17 residues. V lost 4 bases, J lost 2 bases, and 20 bases lay in between. Per the germline V gene, CDR1 is SGHTA and CDR2 is FQGNSA. The CDR3: CASSSVYPGTSNYGYTF. CDR3 in DNA: TGTGCCAGCAGCTCAGTTTATCCCGGGACAAGCAACTATGGCTACACCTTC.

This clonotype was seen once. V gene TRBV10-3 combines with J gene TRBJ1-1, with 12 bases matching TRBD1. CDR1 is ENHRY and CDR2 is SYGVKD in the germline V gene. V lost 5 bases to trimming and J lost 6 bases; unmatched junction nucleotides: 10. The CDR3 sequence is 16 residues long. This CDR3 is CAISNTGTGGFAEAFF. CDR3 nucleotide sequence: TGTGCCATCAGTAACACCGGGACAGGGGGCTTTGCTGAAGCTTTCTTT.

This clonotype came up many times. The genes are TRBV7-2 and TRBJ2-7; maybe TRBD2 (6 bases). Germline assignment: CDR1 SGHTA and CDR2 FQGNSA. V was clipped by 5 bases and J by 1 base, with 15 bases between them. CDR3 length: 15 amino acids. CDR3 sequence (DNA): TGTGCCAGCAGCCCGTTTAGCGGCGCATCCTACGAGCAGTACTTC. The encoded protein is CASSPFSGASYEQYF.

V usage is TRBV15 and J usage is TRBJ1-3; D is undetermined. Trimming took off 5 bases at V and 4 bases at J, with 9 bases between the two ends. This CDR3 has 13 amino acids. CDR1 is LNHNV, CDR2 YYDKDF, per germline (reference sequence). CDR3 region: CATSFRTGNTIYF. CDR3 coding DNA: TGTGCCACCAGCTTCCGAACGGGAAACACCATATATTTT. Based on the CDR3 plus reference TRBV15 and TRBJ1-3, the full variable domain is DAMVIQNPRYQVTQFGKPVTLSCSQTLNHNVMYWYQQKSSQAPKLLFHYYDKDFNNEADTPDNFQSRRPNTSFCFLDIRSPGLGDTAMYLCATSFRTGNTIYFGEGSWLTVV.

V gene TRBV6-1 combines with J gene TRBJ1-1; maybe TRBD1 (5 bases). The CDR3 consists of 13 residues. Germline lookup yields CDR1 MNHNS and CDR2 SASEGT. V lost 10 bases and J 5 bases, leaving 17 bases between the germline ends. DNA for the CDR3: TGTGCCACACTCCAAAAGGGGATAACTGAAGCTTTCTTT. Protein product: CATLQKGITEAFF.

This clonotype was seen at least ten times. This sequence joins TRBV12-3 or TRBV12-4 and TRBJ1-2; D call uncertain. V lost 5 bases and J lost 2, with 18 bases in between. CDR3 length equals 16 residues. The CDR3 reads CASSPYDLTQNYGYTF. The CDR3 DNA reads TGTGCCAGCAGTCCCTACGACCTTACTCAAAACTATGGCTACACCTTC.

This chain connects TRBV5-6 to TRBJ2-5; 10 positions agree with TRBD2. Germline values: CDR1 SGHDT, CDR2 YYEEEE. The CDR3 has 15 amino acids. Germline trimming cut 4 bases from V and 4 bases from J; bases unmatched to any gene: 7. The CDR3 region has the DNA TGTGCCAGCAGCCCCCTAGCGGGGGCGGGAGAGACCCAGTACTTC. Residues: CASSPLAGAGETQYF.

This clonotype was seen a handful of times. V usage is TRBV7-9 and J usage is TRBJ2-5; no definite D call. V dropped 3 bases and J dropped 2 bases, with 16 bases sitting between them. The CDR3 has 16 residues. Germline-derived CDR1 and CDR2 are SEHNR and FQNEAQ (reference sequence). The CDR3, as DNA: TGTGCCAGCAGCTTCCAAGGATCCGACGGACAAGAGACCCAGTACTTC. Encoded protein: CASSFQGSDGQETQYF. Based on the CDR3 plus reference TRBV7-9 and TRBJ2-5, the full variable domain is DTGVSQNPRHKITKRGQNVTFRCDPISEHNRLYWYRQTLGQGPEFLTYFQNEAQLEKSRLLSDRFSAERPKGSFSTLEIQRTEQGDSAMYLCASSFQGSDGQETQYFGPGTRLLVL.

In this sample, this clonotype turned up many times. The chain is built from TRBV6-5 and TRBJ1-1; D unresolved. The V gene's germline CDR1 is MNHEY and CDR2 SVGAGI. V lost 4 bases to trimming and J lost 7 bases, with 7 bases between them. This CDR3 is built from 11 residues. In DNA form, the CDR3 reads TGTGCCAGCAGTTCCGGCTTTGAAGCTTTCTTT. This gives the protein CASSSGFEAFF.

The chain carries TRBV11-2 and TRBJ1-1, with D unresolved. The V gene lost 5 bases and the J gene lost 0 bases, with 13 bases spanning the gap. The CDR3 consists of 15 residues. Germline loops: CDR1 SGHAT, CDR2 FQNNGV. The CDR3 DNA reads as TGTGCCAGCAGCCAGGAAATACGGATGAACACTGAAGCTTTCTTT. It is translated as CASSQEIRMNTEAFF. The variable domain in full, completed from reference TRBV11-2 and TRBJ1-1, reads EAGVAQSPRYKIIEKRQSVAFWCNPISGHATLYWYQQILGQGPKLLIQFQNNGVVDDSQLPKDRFSAERLKGVDSTLKIQPAKLEDSAVYLCASSQEIRMNTEAFFGQGTRLTVV.

About this clonotype: One end of the junction varies from germline; a read error may be responsible. This chain links TRBV7-9 with TRBJ1-2; D unresolved. CDR1 is SEHNR, CDR2 FQNEAQ, per germline (reference sequence). The CDR3 loop spans 13 amino acids. CDR3 DNA sequence: TGTGCCAGCAGCTTAGAGAGGAACTTTGGCTACACCTTC. Translating gives CASSLERNFGYTF.

The chain employs TRBV7-2 and TRBJ2-1; TRBD1 might be the D (7 bases). V was clipped by 4 bases and J by 9 bases, with 13 bases between them. There are 13 residues in the CDR3. The V gene's germline CDR1 is SGHTA and CDR2 FQGNSA. CDR3 DNA: TGTGCCAGCAGCTCCTCGCAGGGGGGTGAGCAGTTCTTC. Translating gives CASSSSQGGEQFF.

The chain uses TRBV7-9 and TRBJ1-2; a weak D match, TRBD1 (6 bases). Germline assignment: CDR1 SEHNR and CDR2 FQNEAQ (reference sequence). Deletions cut 5 bases from V and 4 bases from J, with 17 bases between. The CDR3 is 15 amino acids. CDR3 nucleotides: TGTGCCAGCAGCCGCCCCCAACAGGGCATCTATGGCTACACCTTC. This gives the protein CASSRPQQGIYGYTF.

This clonotype was observed at least ten times. The chain has TRBV7-2 and TRBJ2-5; tentatively, D is TRBD2 (5 bases). Trimming shortened V by 5 bases and J by 4 bases, and 11 bases separated the two germline ends. CDR1 and CDR2 (germline): SGHTA, FQGNSA. CDR3 length equals 13 residues. CDR3 nucleotide sequence: TGTGCCAGCAGCCGCCGCGAGGGAGAGACCCAGTACTTC. It encodes CASSRREGETQYF. Together with reference TRBV7-2 and TRBJ2-5, the CDR3 gives the full variable domain: GAGVSQSPSNKVTEKGKDVELRCDPISGHTALYWYRQSLGQGLEFLIYFQGNSAPDKSGLPSDRFSAERTGGSVSTLTIQRTQQEDSAVYLCASSRREGETQYFGPGTRLLVL.

This clonotype has ten or more counts. J is TRBJ1-2 and V is TRBV19; D not certain. Looked up from germline, CDR1 is LNHDA and CDR2 is SQIVND (reference sequence). V lost 8 bases and J lost 8, with 27 bases in between. This CDR3 contains 16 residues. In DNA form, the CDR3 reads TGTGCCAGTCCCTCCAACTTAAGGACGCCGATGGGGGGCTACACCTTC. Protein product: CASPSNLRTPMGGYTF.

This clonotype was recorded many times. The gene calls are TRBV6-1 and TRBJ2-7, with TRBD1 matching 8 bases. Per the germline V gene, CDR1 is MNHNS and CDR2 is SASEGT. V dropped 6 bases and J dropped 8; count of bases not matched to a gene: 12. There are 14 residues in the CDR3. CDR3 region: CASSPRDRIHKQYF. The CDR3 nucleotides are TGTGCCAGCAGCCCCCGGGACAGGATACACAAGCAGTACTTC.

Comment on this clonotype: A far larger clone is one nucleotide away, so this likely arose from a read error. Here the CDR3 omits its conserved ending phenylalanine or tryptophan, so a read error is the likely source. The DNA for the CDR3 is TGTGCCAGCAGTTTACTAGCTAGTGAGCAGTACCTC. The encoded protein is CASSLLASEQYL. The chain has TRBV9 and TRBJ2-7, with a possible D match to TRBD2 (6 bases). The germline V gene has CDR1 SGDLS and CDR2 YYNGEE. This CDR3 is built from 12 residues. Between the trimmed V and J ends, which lost 5 bases and 7 bases, there was a span of 13 bases.

This clonotype has more than one count but fewer than ten. The chain recombines TRBV20-1 with TRBJ2-3; D remains ambiguous. There are 14 residues in the CDR3. Germline V gene lookup returns CDR1 DFQATT and CDR2 SNEGSKA (reference sequence). Trimming cost V 0 bases and J 1 base, with 8 bases left between them. DNA for the CDR3: TGCAGTGCTAGAGACCATCGGGGCACAGATACGCAGTATTTT. This encodes CSARDHRGTDTQYF.

The sample holds many counts of this clonotype. The genes are TRBV12-3 or TRBV12-4 and TRBJ2-7; tentatively, D is TRBD1 or TRBD2 (5 bases each). Trimming cost V 3 bases and J 5 bases, with 11 bases left between them. This CDR3 has 13 residues. In DNA form, the CDR3 reads TGTGCCAGCAGTTTCGGGTTGGGGGACGAGCAGTACTTC. Its translation: CASSFGLGDEQYF.

This clonotype showed up many times. This rearrangement joins TRBV25-1 to TRBJ1-2, with 8 bases matching TRBD1. The CDR3 covers 14 residues. J gave up 6 bases and V 3 bases, and 6 bases lay outside the gene matches. Per germline, CDR1 MGHDK and CDR2 SYGVNS. CDR3: CASSDLDREDGYTF. Written as DNA, the CDR3 is TGTGCCAGCAGTGACCTGGACAGGGAGGATGGCTACACCTTC.

The chain couples TRBV5-1 to TRBJ2-7; TRBD2 matches 9 bases. This CDR3 contains 15 residues. CDR1 SGHRS and CDR2 YFSETQ come from the germline V gene. With V trimmed by 0 bases and J by 6 bases, 7 bases remained unmatched. The CDR3 here is CASSLVSGSRREQYF. In nucleotides, the CDR3 is TGCGCCAGCAGCTTGGTTAGCGGGAGTCGTCGCGAGCAGTACTTC.

The table lists this clonotype with many counts. This chain uses TRBV2 with TRBJ2-7; D is perhaps TRBD2 (6 bases). V was cut by 7 bases and J by 0 bases, with 13 bases left in between. Looked up from germline, CDR1 is SNHLY and CDR2 is FYNNEI. This CDR3 region has 14 residues. CDR3: CASMGVRGSYEQYF. Written as DNA, the CDR3 is TGTGCCAGCATGGGGGTGCGGGGCTCCTACGAGCAGTACTTC.

This clonotype was seen only a few times. The V call is TRBV9, the J call TRBJ1-3; D ambiguous. CDR3 size: 15 residues. Trimming left V 4 bases short and J 4 bases short, with 15 bases between. From germline, CDR1 is SGDLS and CDR2 YYNGEE. CDR3 sequence (DNA): TGTGCCAGCAGCAAAGACCGGAATCGCGGAAACACCATATATTTT. It is translated as CASSKDRNRGNTIYF.

This clonotype was found many times. The chain carries TRBV28 and TRBJ2-7; D is perhaps TRBD1 (6 bases). The V end lost 5 bases, the J end lost 0 bases, and 17 bases lay between the germline ends. This CDR3 has 16 residues. Per the germline V gene, CDR1 is MDHEN and CDR2 is SYDVKM. In DNA form, the CDR3 reads TGTGCCAGCAGTCCAGGGGCAGGAAAAGGCTCCTACGAGCAGTACTTC. It translates to CASSPGAGKGSYEQYF. The variable domain in full, completed from reference TRBV28 and TRBJ2-7, reads DVKVTQSSRYLVKRTGEKVFLECVQDMDHENMFWYRQDPGLGLRLIYFSYDVKMKEKGDIPEGYSVSREKKERFSLILESASTNQTSMYLCASSPGAGKGSYEQYFGPGTRLTVT.

This clonotype came up many times. The chain combines TRBV28 with TRBJ2-7; 13 bases match TRBD2. Per the germline V gene, CDR1 is MDHEN and CDR2 is SYDVKM. V lost 5 bases, J lost 7 bases, and 11 bases stayed unmatched. The CDR3 sequence is 16 residues long. CDR3 region: CASSALLAGGPGEQYF. DNA of the CDR3: TGTGCCAGCAGTGCATTACTAGCGGGAGGGCCCGGAGAGCAGTACTTC.

This clonotype came up a few times. This chain connects TRBV6-2 or TRBV6-3 to TRBJ1-2, with a possible D match to TRBD1 (5 bases). The CDR3 loop spans 14 amino acids. Germline V CDR1 and CDR2: MNHEY, SVGEGT. V shed 4 bases and J shed 8 bases, with 17 bases lying between them. DNA for the CDR3: TGTGCCAGCAGTTCCGGGGACGATCAGGGCGGCTACACCTTC. It codes for CASSSGDDQGGYTF.

This clonotype was picked up a small number of times. As DNA, the CDR3 is TGTGCCAGCAGTCCCCGACAGGGGACCGGGGAGCTGTTTTTT. Its protein product is CASSPRQGTGELFF. V gene TRBV6-1 combines with J gene TRBJ2-2, with 8 bases that match TRBD1. The length of the CDR3 is 14 residues. The germline V gene has CDR1 MNHNS and CDR2 SASEGT. With V trimmed by 5 bases and J by 5 bases, 4 bases remained unmatched.